This T cell receptor (beta chain) was captured by sequencing in a study of beta chain features in type 1 diabetes. Study summary: The study examined about 110,000,000 sorted cells across all samples. Study-wide points: Among patients with Type 1 diabetes, TCRB CDR3s were moderately but significantly shorter in every one of the four CD4+ subsets.

Germline V gives CDR1 SGHTA, CDR2 FQGNSA. The CDR3 extends over 13 amino acids. The ends were cut back, 4 bases at V and 6 bases at J, with 11 bases in the middle. This clone was detected only a few times. Antigen specificity is unknown. cDNA synthesis used the whole RNA isolate, giving expressed TCRB sequences. Clones were read by immunoSEQ multiplex PCR, and TCRdb kept only the in-frame ones, dropping some. The data contain about 650,000 clones, around 12% of them seen just once; the ten biggest clones take up 0.095% to 0.15%. Based on CD45RO/CCR7/CD25/CD127/CD95/CD27, CD4+ regulatory, stem cell-like memory, naive and central memory cells were sorted.

V is TRBV7-2 and J is TRBJ2-3, with D possibly TRBD2 on 5 matching bases. This TCR was recovered from a man aged 25-40 years with type 1 diabetes. Sequenced input: naive CD4+ T cells from blood. Here the CDR3 reads CASSSGGYDTQYF. The CDR3 DNA follows: TGTGCCAGCAGCTCCGGCGGGTACGATACGCAGTATTTT.